The entry below gives a single TCR beta chain sequence along with its context. The antigen remains undetermined. This specimen belongs to a study of identifying expanded T cells in peripheral blood. Study observations and caveats: Across healthy donors, higher total template counts meant significantly greater approximately two-week count variance. Roughly 1.1 clones differed between technical replicates, versus approximately 16 and 20 over time.

The germline V gene has CDR1 MNHNY and CDR2 SVGAGI (reference sequence). The junction had 5 bases not matched to a gene; V was cut back by 2 bases and J by 4 bases. The CDR3 is 16 residues long. During the collection period, no donor immune events like infections were recorded. Sequenced by immunoSEQ multiplex PCR; TCRdb stores in-frame clones only, minus some. The sample gives approximately 63,000 clones, 87% of which show up once; 4.7% is in the top ten. Source material: blood. The chain employs TRBV6-6 and TRBJ1-2, with 12 bases fitting TRBD1. This receptor was taken from a person aged 18 to 75 in good health. CDR3 nucleotide sequence: TGTGCCAGCAGTTACGTACCGGGACAGGGGGCCTATGGCTACACCTTC. Translation: CASSYVPGQGAYGYTF.